This T cell receptor beta chain was captured by sequencing in a study of shared clonotypes between healthy human individuals (dated by TCRdb to 2019 to 2021). For the study in its entirety: Three men and two women, aged 18 to 49 years, made up the cohort. For each donor, CD4 naive and CD4 memory were each run on three plates, CD8 naive on two plates, and CD8 memory on one plate. To estimate repertoire size and how much clonotypes are shared between individuals, the study performed deep sequencing of blood TCR repertoires from roughly five healthy adults. To increase sequencing depth and limit assay-specific biases, TCR repertoire library preparation and sequencing were carried out by different laboratories using diverse techniques. Each donor's leukapheresis produced roughly between roughly 0.85 and 10 billion PBMCs. Overall results and qualifications from the work: Sampling was restricted to blood, and TCR repertoires in tissue are likely to differ from TCR repertoires in blood. Across several donors, around 5% of naive CD4, roughly 3.4% of naive CD8, under 2.5% of memory CD4, and 0.4% of memory CD8 clonotypes were shared. Because the study included only a small number of donors, the genetic and exposure-history diversity represented was limited. Compared with non-shared clonotypes, clonotypes shared by all four sorted-subset donors had higher generation probabilities. Even with the large sequencing depth, rarefaction of the sorted-subset datasets indicated that sequencing was incomplete. Larger estimated clonotype richness was generally found for naive subsets than for memory subsets. Based on pairwise subsampling, the degree of clonotype sharing among donors was expected to be affected by sequencing depth.

CDR1 and CDR2 (WNHNN, SYGVQD) derive from the germline V gene (reference sequence). V drops 0 bases and J drops 3 bases, leaving 15 bases in between. The CDR3 runs 17 residues from the cysteine to the phenylalanine. The kept DNA is CDR3 alone, 51 bases in frame from the first base. The donors were healthy, HIV-negative adults with no recently reported acute infections or vaccinations. All donors were Caucasian adults living in Nashville, Tennessee, USA. CD4+ T cells were enriched by magnetic negative selection; naive cells were then positively selected on CD45RA, and the negative fraction formed the memory subset. Blood was obtained by leukapheresis, after which PBMCs were separated by Ficoll-Histopaque density gradient centrifugation and cryopreserved in liquid nitrogen vapor phase. Analytical flow cytometry was used to check the purity and quantity of every magnetically sorted T cell population. From each sorted fraction, genomic DNA was isolated and quantified by UV absorbance on a Nanodrop 2000c.

Using the deep immunoSEQ assay, multiplex PCR amplified TCR CDR3 regions from genomic DNA. Extracted genomic DNA from each cell subset was spread evenly across all wells of several immunoSEQ 96-well plates, with each plate serving as a replicate. For sorted subsets, about 0.2 ug genomic DNA, equal to 25,000 to 35,000 T cell genomes, was loaded into each replicate PCR. Purified libraries were measured with a Qubit 3.0 fluorometer, size-checked on a Bioanalyzer 2100, and measured again with the KAPA Library Quantification kit. Every immunoSEQ 96-well plate was sequenced on a separate single-read 150-cycle Illumina NextSeq 550 flow cell. Per the authors' processing: Because the immunoSEQ output held only junctional sequences and lacked quality scores, the filtering could not match the filtering applied to full-length reads. To assign V/J genes and CDR3, sequences were annotated using PyIR, a Python wrapper for IgBLAST v1.9, with IMGT germline references. Reads with weak V/J assignments (E-value above 1e-6), missing CDR3, stop codons, out-of-frame junctions, or ambiguous translated residues were removed. A V3J clonotype was defined by an identical inferred V gene, J gene, and CDR3 amino acid sequence. To compute the percentage overlap between repertoires, the number of shared unique clonotypes was divided by the size of the smaller repertoire. Richness of each repertoire was evaluated using RTK rarefaction, the Chao1 estimator, and Recon v2.1 estimates of unobserved clonotypes. Generation probabilities for all TCRbeta clonotypes obtained by the gDNA method from a handful of donors were computed using OLGA. TCRdb stores this immuneACCESS table with in-frame sequences only. Part of the clones is absent; in the studies checked, under half of the shortfall reflects unresolved V genes, and no reason is known for the rest. Clonal size and the V and J genes are those of that table, whereas D and trimming came from the DNA. The sample table records approximately 2,300,000 clones; about 90% of these occur just once. The ten largest account for 0.3% to 0.4% of the sample.

Note on this clone: Its cognate antigen has yet to be identified. No clone much larger than this one lies a single base away; base qualities are absent.

This TCR was recovered from a man younger than 30 in good health. Some clones in this sample may be carry-over from other donors' samples. This chain is built from TRBV10-1 and TRBJ1-5; the D gene is unclear. Sequenced input: naive CD4+ T cells from PBMCs. According to the study, the label for this sample's cell subset or site signals: CD45RA+ positively selected. The CDR3 loop reads CASSESRLPSSNQPQHF. In nucleotides, the sequence is TGCGCCAGCAGTGAGTCGAGGTTACCGTCGTCCAATCAGCCCCAGCATTTT.